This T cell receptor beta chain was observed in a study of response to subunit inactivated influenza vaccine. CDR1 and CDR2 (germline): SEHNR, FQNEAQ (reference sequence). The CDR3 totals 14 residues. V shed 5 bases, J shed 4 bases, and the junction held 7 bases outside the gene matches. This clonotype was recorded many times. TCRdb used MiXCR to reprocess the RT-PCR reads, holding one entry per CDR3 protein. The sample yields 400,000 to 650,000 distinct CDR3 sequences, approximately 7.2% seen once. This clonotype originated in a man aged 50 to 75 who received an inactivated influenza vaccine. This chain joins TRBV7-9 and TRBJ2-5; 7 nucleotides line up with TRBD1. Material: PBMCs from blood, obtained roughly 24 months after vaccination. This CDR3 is CASSIRQGGETQYF. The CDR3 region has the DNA TGTGCCAGCAGCATTAGACAGGGTGGAGAGACCCAGTACTTC.